The rows below give T cell receptor beta chains drawn from one sample of a study of PD-1 blockade in classical Hodgkin lymphoma. Method: immunoSEQ multiplex PCR; TCRdb's copy keeps in-frame clones and lacks some. The data contain about 16,000 clones, 70% to 90% of them singletons. The source material was peripheral blood mononuclear cells (PBMCs). These receptors were obtained from a human donor with classical Hodgkin lymphoma. The conserved cysteine and the conserved F or W are not part of the CDR3 here. A D gene is named only where the DNA matches it firmly. The size entry is marked missing in some rows and otherwise reads once, few, many or a size class.

abundance	v_gene	j_gene	d_gene	CDR3aa
NA	TRBV29-1	TRBJ1-3	TRBD1	SVTSDRGATGNTIY
NA	TRBV29-1	TRBJ1-2	NA	SVDPSNYGYT
NA	TRBV6-5	TRBJ2-7	TRBD1	ASSFDRGPYEQY
NA	TRBV2	TRBJ1-1	NA	ASKIGQGRSNTEAF
medium-sized	TRBV6-5	TRBJ2-7	TRBD1	ASSRARGYEQY
once	TRBV7-9	TRBJ2-7	NA	ASSLGTPGYEQY
NA	TRBV7-6	TRBJ2-7	TRBD2	ASSEGTSGSYEQY
NA	TRBV21-1	TRBJ2-7	NA	ASSKRVMPSNEQY
NA	TRBV2	TRBJ1-1	TRBD1	ASSATGGWTEAF
NA	TRBV28	TRBJ2-7	TRBD1	ASSHPGQGDEQY
NA	TRBV5-1	TRBJ2-5	TRBD1	ASSRGNRGPETQY
NA	TRBV7-7	TRBJ2-5	NA	ASSSGETQY
few	TRBV5-5	TRBJ2-7	NA	ASSFKGATSQGSYEQY
NA	TRBV6-1	TRBJ1-1	NA	ASSNPLNEAF
NA	TRBV6-4	TRBJ2-1	NA	ASGRSEQF
NA	TRBV2	TRBJ1-4	NA	ASTGFTNEKLF
NA	TRBV15	TRBJ2-1	NA	ATSRDPGEDEF
NA	TRBV7-3	TRBJ2-5	NA	ASSSGETQY
once	TRBV10-3	TRBJ2-7	NA	AISESTRSYEQY
NA	TRBV6-6	TRBJ1-3	NA	AAGRGFGNTIY
NA	TRBV18	TRBJ2-3	NA	ASSPGLRGGQDTQY
NA	TRBV4-2	TRBJ2-7	TRBD1	ASSQADRGPEQY
once	TRBV19	TRBJ2-3	TRBD2	ATAGTSITDTQY
NA	TRBV7-9	TRBJ2-5	NA	ASTRGRETQY
NA	TRBV28	TRBJ2-3	NA	ASSRTRRSGTDTQY
NA	TRBV2	TRBJ2-5	NA	ASSDGTHQETQY
NA	TRBV10-1	TRBJ2-7	NA	ASSPLEGRNEQY
few	TRBV5-1	TRBJ2-5	TRBD2	ASSPALAGVQETQY
NA	TRBV29-1	TRBJ1-1	TRBD1	SVENPGQGIGTEAF
NA	TRBV6-7	TRBJ2-3	NA	ASTSSGDTQY
NA	TRBV7-9	TRBJ1-4	TRBD1	ASSTGAGTVGEKLF
NA	TRBV27	TRBJ2-7	NA	ASSLSLTWSEQY
NA	TRBV5-1	TRBJ2-6	NA	ASSLQGLQVSGANVLT
NA	TRBV5-6	TRBJ1-1	TRBD1	ASSWWGTGVVVLTEAF
NA	TRBV7-9	TRBJ1-2	TRBD1	ASSLGQGARMDGYT
once	TRBV25-1	TRBJ2-7	NA	ASSESHSYEQY
NA	TRBV19	TRBJ2-7	NA	ASSIIRGDRPYEQY
NA	TRBV6-6	TRBJ1-5	NA	ASSPRVSGNQPQH
NA	TRBV28	TRBJ1-3	TRBD1	ASRTGVLSGNTIY
NA	TRBV5-1	TRBJ2-1	NA	ASSLPRPVPNEQF
NA	TRBV6-5	TRBJ2-7	TRBD1	ASRTGTGSVEQY
NA	TRBV19	TRBJ1-4	NA	ASSKKTGPNEKLF
NA	TRBV28	TRBJ2-1	TRBD1	ASTTHGTGGSNEQF
NA	TRBV2	TRBJ1-5	NA	ASSEQNSNQPQH
NA	TRBV7-3	TRBJ2-2	TRBD1	ASSPTGTGLTGELF
NA	TRBV6-4	TRBJ2-1	TRBD1	ASSVLQGTEQF
once	TRBV28	TRBJ2-2	NA	ASSSPGELF
few	TRBV29-1	TRBJ1-2	NA	SVVGGHSNYGYT
few	TRBV28	TRBJ2-3	NA	ASRETRRDTQY
NA	TRBV25-1	TRBJ1-4	NA	ASAQAGTDLFEKLF
NA	TRBV4-1	TRBJ1-1	TRBD1	ASTRAGGTEAF
NA	TRBV11-2	TRBJ2-5	NA	ASSPSETQY
NA	TRBV7-2	TRBJ2-1	TRBD2	ASTRLAWDEQF